The 17 T cell receptor beta chains given below trace back to one sample, sequenced in a study of blood T cells in healthy people across ages. Then a second PCR, running roughly 7 to 12 cycles, was carried out with a sample-barcoded 5' primer and a J-beta primer mix. TCRdb re-called the 5' RACE reads through MiXCR, storing one row per CDR3 protein. The sample has 1 million or so distinct CDR3 sequences, under 55% seen once; the top ten hold approximately 17%. The sequenced material came from blood. Receptors originate from a woman between 55 and 75 years old in good health.

This chain connects TRBV20-1 to TRBJ2-2; D may be TRBD1 or TRBD2 (5 bases each). CDR1 DFQATT and CDR2 SNEGSKA come from the germline V gene (reference sequence). There are 13 residues in the CDR3. The V end was cut by 1 base, the J end by 9 bases, with 12 bases between. The CDR3 protein is CSARGGTPRELFF. CDR3 bases: TGCAGTGCTAGAGGGGGGACCCCCAGGGAGCTGTTTTTT.

This clonotype has just a few counts. The chain couples TRBV29-1 to TRBJ1-1; the D is unclear. CDR3 length equals 13 residues. CDR1 and CDR2 (germline): SQVTM, ANQGSEA. The V and J ends lost 3 bases and 3 bases respectively, with 11 bases between them. CDR3 amino acids: CSVEEGFDTEAFF. In nucleotides, the CDR3 is TGCAGCGTTGAGGAGGGATTCGACACTGAAGCTTTCTTT.

Note on this clonotype: Its ends do not fully match the called genes, so a read error is possible. CDR3: CVSSLVGQGGGLGANVLTF. Written as DNA, the CDR3 is TGCGTCAGCAGCTTGGTTGGACAGGGGGGTGGGTTAGGGGCCAACGTCCTGACTTTC. The J gene is TRBJ2-6, the V gene TRBV5-1; 10 bases are shared with TRBD1. CDR1 is SGHRS and CDR2 is YFSETQ in the germline V gene. The CDR3 is made up of 19 amino acids.

This rearrangement joins TRBV7-9 to TRBJ2-7; the D gene is possibly TRBD2 (6 bases). V shed 5 bases and J shed 5 bases, with 13 bases lying between them. The CDR3 loop spans 13 amino acids. The germline V gene encodes CDR1 SEHNR and CDR2 FQNEAQ (reference sequence). The CDR3 loop is CASSPRERHEQYF. The DNA of the CDR3 is TGTGCCAGCAGCCCCCGGGAGCGCCACGAGCAGTACTTC.

This clonotype was observed a few times. This sequence joins TRBV7-3 and TRBJ1-2; D is possibly TRBD1 (6 bases). The V gene lost 5 bases and the J gene lost 5 bases, with 15 bases spanning the gap. Per the germline V gene, CDR1 is SGHTA and CDR2 is FQGTGA. CDR3 size: 14 residues. CDR3 residues: CASSRGSTVYGYTF. In nucleotides, the CDR3 is TGTGCCAGCAGCAGGGGGTCGACGGTGTATGGCTACACCTTC.

The rearrangement links TRBV7-2 to TRBJ2-1, with D perhaps TRBD2 (6 bases). Germline V CDR1 and CDR2: SGHTA, FQGNSA. CDR3 length: 15 amino acids. V dropped 2 bases and J dropped 4 bases, with 12 bases sitting between them. CDR3 sequence reads: CASSLQLASYNEQFF. The CDR3, as DNA: TGTGCCAGCAGCTTACAGCTAGCGTCGTACAATGAGCAGTTCTTC.

This chain joins TRBV29-1 and TRBJ2-1; 12 bases map to TRBD2. The CDR3 runs to 15 residues. Germline assignment: CDR1 SQVTM and CDR2 ANQGSEA. J gave up 5 bases and V 4 bases, and 6 bases lay outside the gene matches. CDR3 nucleotide sequence: TGCAGCGTTGGGCTCCTAGCGGGAGGGAACAATGAGCAGTTCTTC. Its translation: CSVGLLAGGNNEQFF.

This clonotype was seen more than once but under ten times. The chain is built from TRBV13 and TRBJ2-3; no reliable D call. V dropped 6 bases and J dropped 3 bases, with 7 bases sitting between them. The CDR3 consists of 12 residues. Germline loops: CDR1 PRHDT, CDR2 FYEKMQ (reference sequence). Written as DNA, the CDR3 is TGTGCCAGCAGGCAACAGACAGATACGCAGTATTTT. Translation: CASRQQTDTQYF.

This clonotype was seen a single time. This rearrangement joins TRBV7-2 to TRBJ1-1; TRBD1 might be the D (5 bases). V was clipped by 0 bases and J by 5 bases, with 13 bases between them. The CDR3 consists of 15 residues. CDR1 SGHTA and CDR2 FQGNSA come from the germline V gene. In nucleotides, the CDR3 is TGTGCCAGCAGCTTAGCGGCACCGTGGGGGACTGAAGCTTTCTTT. Encoded protein: CASSLAAPWGTEAFF. The variable domain in full, completed from reference TRBV7-2 and TRBJ1-1, reads GAGVSQSPSNKVTEKGKDVELRCDPISGHTALYWYRQSLGQGLEFLIYFQGNSAPDKSGLPSDRFSAERTGGSVSTLTIQRTQQEDSAVYLCASSLAAPWGTEAFFGQGTRLTVV.

The V call is TRBV9, the J call TRBJ2-5; D gene uncertain. Per germline, CDR1 SGDLS and CDR2 YYNGEE. Trimming took 4 bases from V and 5 from J, leaving 12 bases between them. The CDR3 totals 13 residues. This CDR3 is CASSSPFGETQYF. CDR3 sequence (DNA): TGTGCCAGCAGCTCCCCATTTGGGGAGACCCAGTACTTC.

V is TRBV6-5 and J is TRBJ2-4, with D maybe TRBD1 (5 bases). The CDR3 is 15 residues long. CDR1 MNHEY and CDR2 SVGAGI come from the germline V gene. V lost 2 bases to trimming and J lost 1 base, with 9 bases between them. The CDR3 loop reads CASSYDSVAKNIQYF. The DNA for the CDR3 is TGTGCCAGCAGTTACGACAGCGTGGCCAAAAACATTCAGTACTTC.

This clonotype appeared once. This rearrangement joins TRBV29-1 to TRBJ2-5, with no clear D. The CDR3 runs to 15 residues. V was shortened by 3 bases and J by 1 base, with 15 bases between the two germline ends. Germline CDR1 and CDR2: SQVTM and ANQGSEA. The CDR3 nucleotides read TGCAGCGTTGATTATAGCTCCGCGCCCCAAGAGACCCAGTACTTC. Translation gives CSVDYSSAPQETQYF.

This clonotype was seen a few times. This chain uses TRBV5-1 with TRBJ1-2; 8 bases are a match to TRBD1. This CDR3 is 15 amino acids long. Looked up from germline, CDR1 is SGHRS and CDR2 is YFSETQ. V lost 4 bases to trimming and J lost 1 base; unmatched junction nucleotides: 6. The CDR3 sequence: CASSTEGQDNYGYTF. The CDR3 DNA reads TGCGCCAGCAGCACAGAGGGACAGGATAACTATGGCTACACCTTC.

The chain joins TRBV6-5 to TRBJ1-4; 8 positions agree with TRBD1. This CDR3 contains 13 residues. J was trimmed by 8 bases and V by 8 bases; bases with no gene match: 7. CDR1 and CDR2 from the germline V gene are MNHEY and SVGAGI. In DNA, the CDR3 is TGTGCCAGCGCAGGGGGCGCGGGGGAAAAACTGTTTTTT. It yields the protein CASAGGAGEKLFF.

The J gene is TRBJ2-5, the V gene TRBV12-3 or TRBV12-4; D is perhaps TRBD2 (6 bases). Trimming removed 5 bases from V and 3 bases from J, with 13 bases in between. The CDR3 has 14 residues. Here the CDR3 DNA reads TGTGCCAGCAGTCTCACAGCGGGTGAAGAGACCCAGTACTTC. Residues: CASSLTAGEETQYF.

This clonotype was recorded a few times. This chain connects TRBV15 to TRBJ2-3; D is undetermined. CDR1 is LNHNV, CDR2 YYDKDF, per germline (reference sequence). This CDR3 has 15 amino acids. Trimming shortened V by 0 bases and J by 7 bases, and 14 bases separated the two germline ends. The CDR3 loop reads CATSRDQVGYNTQYF. The CDR3, as DNA: TGTGCCACCAGCAGAGACCAGGTCGGATACAATACGCAGTATTTT.

The V call is TRBV20-1, the J call TRBJ2-3, with TRBD1 identical over 9 bases. CDR3 length: 15 amino acids. Germline CDR1 reads DFQATT; CDR2 reads SNEGSKA (reference sequence). Losses at the gene ends were 6 bases for V and 3 bases for J; bases not matched to a gene: 10. The CDR3 DNA reads TGCAGTGCAACGCACGACAGGGGGATGACAGATACGCAGTATTTT. Translation: CSATHDRGMTDTQYF.